Listed below are T cell receptor beta chains from one sample, sequenced in a study of T cells in Graves' hyperthyroidism and ophthalmopathy. TCRdb re-derived calls from the multiplex PCR reads in MiXCR, one entry per CDR3 protein. The sample carries around 200,000 distinct CDR3 sequences, around 19% recorded once. Material: blood. These receptors came from a man aged 35 to 55 with Graves' hyperthyroidism. Both conserved end residues are part of each CDR3. A D gene is named only where the DNA matches it firmly. The size entry is marked missing in some rows and otherwise reads once, few, many or a size class.

length	V	J	D	size	CDR3	DNA
15	TRBV15	TRBJ1-1	TRBD1	-	CATSPDRGRGTEAFF	TGTGCCACCAGCCCCGACAGGGGACGGGGGACTGAAGCTTTCTTT
16	TRBV3-1	TRBJ1-4	-	many	CASRHELGGANEKLFF	TGTGCCAGCAGACACGAACTGGGTGGGGCCAATGAAAAACTGTTTTTT
13	TRBV11-2	TRBJ1-1	TRBD1	many	CASSTTGQGKAFF	TGTGCCAGCAGTACTACGGGACAGGGTAAAGCTTTCTTT
13	TRBV4-3	TRBJ2-3	-	-	CASSQTIPDTQYF	TGCGCCAGCAGCCAAACCATTCCTGATACGCAGTATTTT
23	TRBV12-5	TRBJ2-2	TRBD2	-	CASGRRTVVPGLAGGQATGELFF	TGTGCTAGTGGTAGGCGGACCGTGGTTCCGGGACTAGCGGGGGGACAGGCCACCGGGGAGCTGTTTTTT
16	TRBV10-3	TRBJ2-1	-	-	CAITNGVGHSHNEQFF	TGTGCCATAACCAACGGGGTGGGGCACTCCCACAATGAGCAGTTCTTC
13	TRBV7-2	TRBJ2-7	-	many	CASSLVTHYEQYF	TGTGCCAGCAGCTTAGTGACACACTACGAGCAGTACTTC
15	TRBV15	TRBJ2-5	-	-	CATSRQTGTQETQYF	TGTGCCACCAGCAGACAAACAGGGACCCAAGAGACCCAGTACTTC
15	TRBV5-5	TRBJ2-3	TRBD1	few	CASRPGQGVQDTQYF	TGTGCCAGCAGACCGGGACAGGGGGTTCAAGATACGCAGTATTTT
13	TRBV11-2	TRBJ1-2	-	many	CASSPLGNYGYTF	TGTGCCAGCAGCCCCTTGGGGAACTATGGCTACACCTTC
13	TRBV28	TRBJ1-2	TRBD1	many	CASSLGQAEGYTF	TGTGCCAGCAGTTTAGGACAGGCGGAAGGCTACACCTTC
14	TRBV7-9	TRBJ2-7	-	many	CASSFGLSGYEQYF	TGTGCCAGCAGCTTTGGTTTGTCTGGCTACGAGCAGTACTTC
18	TRBV6-2/TRBV6-3	TRBJ1-1	-	few	CASSYSIRFEGGNTEAFF	TGTGCCAGCAGTTACTCGATCAGATTCGAGGGGGGTAACACTGAAGCTTTCTTT
13	TRBV6-2/TRBV6-3	TRBJ2-7	TRBD1	few	CASRGTGRNEQYF	TGTGCCAGCCGAGGGACAGGGAGGAACGAGCAGTACTTC
14	TRBV4-1	TRBJ2-5	-	few	CASSQDGGAETQYF	TGCGCCAGCAGCCAAGATGGCGGTGCAGAGACCCAGTACTTC
15	TRBV7-9	TRBJ1-3	TRBD1	many	CASSRGTGVGNTIYF	TGTGCCAGCAGTCGAGGGACAGGGGTCGGAAACACCATATATTTT
11	TRBV28	TRBJ1-2	-	few	CASSRDYGYTF	TGTGCCAGCAGCAGGGACTATGGCTACACCTTC
15	TRBV7-3	TRBJ1-6	TRBD1	few	CASSLTGGEDSPLHF	TGTGCCAGCAGCCTGACAGGGGGAGAGGATTCACCCCTCCACTTT
18	TRBV10-2	TRBJ1-6	-	-	CASSESLTAEDSGSPLHF	TGCGCCAGCAGTGAGTCTCTCACCGCTGAGGATTCAGGTTCACCCCTCCACTTT
14	TRBV18	TRBJ1-1	TRBD1	many	CASSPSGTDTEAFF	TGTGCCAGCTCACCCTCCGGGACAGACACTGAAGCTTTCTTT
18	TRBV7-9	TRBJ2-3	-	many	CASSLSGAQVHAPDTQYF	TGTGCCAGCAGCTTAAGCGGAGCTCAGGTTCATGCGCCAGATACGCAGTATTTT
14	TRBV20-1	TRBJ2-7	TRBD1	-	CSAAEPGQGKEQYF	TGCAGTGCTGCAGAACCGGGACAGGGGAAGGAGCAGTACTTC
17	TRBV5-6	TRBJ2-1	TRBD1	few	CASRAGTGGESYNEQFF	TGTGCCAGCAGGGCCGGGACAGGGGGCGAATCCTACAATGAGCAGTTCTTC
16	TRBV18	TRBJ2-5	TRBD1	many	CASSPTGSPFQETQYF	TGTGCCAGCTCACCGACAGGGAGCCCCTTCCAAGAGACCCAGTACTTC
16	TRBV5-1	TRBJ1-1	-	many	CASSLRDTGGTAEAFF	TGCGCCAGCAGCTTAAGGGACACGGGAGGGACGGCGGAAGCTTTCTTT
15	TRBV11-2	TRBJ2-7	TRBD1	few	CASSLVQGAPGEQYF	TGTGCCAGCAGCTTAGTTCAGGGGGCCCCCGGCGAGCAGTACTTC
17	TRBV12-3/TRBV12-4	TRBJ1-5	-	many	CASILPPHRVGNQPQHF	TGTGCCAGCATCCTTCCCCCCCACAGGGTGGGAAATCAGCCCCAGCATTTT
14	TRBV5-1	TRBJ1-2	-	-	CASSLEHANYGYTF	TGCGCCAGCAGCTTGGAACACGCCAACTATGGCTACACCTTC
15	TRBV27	TRBJ1-1	TRBD1	many	CASSSGTGAITEAFF	TGTGCCAGCAGTTCGGGGACAGGGGCAATCACTGAAGCTTTCTTT
12	TRBV12-3/TRBV12-4	TRBJ1-1	-	-	CASSLYTTGAFF	TGTGCCAGCAGTTTGTATACTACGGGAGCTTTCTTT